These 11 T cell receptor beta chains were sequenced from one sample in a study of blood T cell repertoires in COVID-19. Using immunoSEQ multiplex PCR, the repertoire was profiled, and TCRdb retains in-frame clones only, with some absent. The table lists more than 250,000 clones, around 87% of them singletons. The specimen sequenced was peripheral blood. All receptors derive from a man younger than 35 with active or convalescent COVID-19.

The chain combines TRBV5-1 with TRBJ2-2; 10 bases align to TRBD2. This CDR3 is built from 16 residues. V lost 2 bases, J lost 0 bases, and 1 base stayed unmatched. Germline lookup yields CDR1 SGHRS and CDR2 YFSETQ. In nucleotides, the CDR3 is TGCGCCAGCAGCTTAAGCGGGGGGGCGAACACCGGGGAGCTGTTTTTT. This gives the protein CASSLSGGANTGELFF. The full variable domain, its missing parts supplied by reference TRBV5-1 and TRBJ2-2, is KAGVTQTPRYLIKTRGQQVTLSCSPISGHRSVSWYQQTPGQGLQFLFEYFSETQRNKGNFPGRFSGRQFSNSRSEMNVSTLELGDSALYLCASSLSGGANTGELFFGEGSRLTVL.

This rearrangement joins TRBV27 to TRBJ2-1, with 8 bases fitting TRBD2. In germline, CDR1 is MNHEY, CDR2 SMNVEV (reference sequence). V shed 4 bases and J 0 bases; nucleotides not matched to a gene: 2. The CDR3 consists of 15 residues. CDR3 amino acids: CASSSGLDSYNEQFF. The CDR3 nucleotides are TGTGCCAGCAGTTCGGGACTAGACTCCTACAATGAGCAGTTCTTC.

This chain uses TRBV7-9 with TRBJ2-1; possible D gene TRBD2, 6 bases. Germline CDR1 SEHNR, CDR2 FQNEAQ (reference sequence). The CDR3 spans 18 residues. V was cut by 3 bases and J by 1 base, with 19 bases left in between. The CDR3 DNA reads as TGTGCCAGCAGCTTGGATCGATGGGGGGAGCGGTCCTACAATGAGCAGTTCTTC. Residues: CASSLDRWGERSYNEQFF.

The chain is built from TRBV6-6 and TRBJ1-5, with 7 bases that match TRBD1. V lost 6 bases to trimming and J lost 6 bases; unmatched junction nucleotides: 11. CDR3 length: 15 residues. Germline assignment: CDR1 MNHNY and CDR2 SVGAGI (reference sequence). CDR3 in amino acids: CASSTVRQGSQPQHF. The CDR3 bases are TGTGCCAGCAGCACCGTTAGACAGGGCTCTCAGCCCCAGCATTTT.

The genes are TRBV11-3 and TRBJ2-7, with D tentatively TRBD1 (5 bases). The CDR3 consists of 15 residues. In germline, CDR1 is SGHNT, CDR2 YENEEA. The V end lost 3 bases, the J end lost 2 bases, and 14 bases lay between the germline ends. CDR3 protein: CASSFSRQPTYEQYF. CDR3 coding DNA: TGTGCCAGCAGCTTCTCCCGACAGCCAACCTACGAGCAGTACTTC.

The V and J genes are TRBV28 and TRBJ1-6; a possible D gene is TRBD1 (6 bases). V was trimmed by 0 bases and J by 7 bases, leaving 10 bases between them. The CDR3 covers 15 residues. CDR1 is MDHEN, CDR2 SYDVKM, per germline. The CDR3: CASSLWGGLNSPLHF. DNA for the CDR3: TGTGCCAGCAGTTTATGGGGGGGGCTCAATTCACCCCTCCACTTT.

The chain recombines TRBV27 with TRBJ1-2; 9 nucleotides line up with TRBD1. The CDR3 has 18 residues. The ends lost 1 base at V and 6 bases at J; junction bases unmatched: 15. From germline, CDR1 is MNHEY and CDR2 SMNVEV (reference sequence). In DNA form, the CDR3 reads TGTGCCAGCAGTTTATTGCCGGGACAGGGACGGTTTTTCGATGGCTACACCTTC. It translates to CASSLLPGQGRFFDGYTF.

The J gene is TRBJ1-1, the V gene TRBV29-1, with D possibly TRBD1 on 6 matching bases. CDR3 size: 11 residues. Germline-derived CDR1 and CDR2 are SQVTM and ANQGSEA. V lost 4 bases and J 4 bases, leaving 7 bases between the germline ends. CDR3 amino acids: CSVGRGTEAFF. CDR3 nucleotides: TGCAGCGTTGGCAGGGGCACTGAAGCTTTCTTT.

V usage is TRBV30 and J usage is TRBJ1-3; no firm D call. The CDR3 has 15 residues. V was cut by 4 bases and J by 4 bases, with 17 bases left in between. Germline V gene sequence: CDR1 GTSNPN, CDR2 SVGIG (reference sequence). The CDR3 sequence is CAWKGSSLQGNTIYF. The CDR3 DNA reads TGTGCCTGGAAAGGTTCTTCCCTACAGGGAAACACCATATATTTT.

The V and J genes are TRBV6-2 or TRBV6-3 and TRBJ2-3, with 11 bases that match TRBD2. With V trimmed by 4 bases and J by 2 bases, 11 bases remained unmatched. Germline-derived CDR1 and CDR2 are MNHEY and SVGEGT. The CDR3 runs 18 residues. CDR3 sequence: CASSSVLAGGGLTDTQYF. CDR3 DNA: TGTGCCAGCAGTTCAGTCCTAGCGGGAGGCGGCCTCACAGATACGCAGTATTTT.

The genes are TRBV7-2 and TRBJ2-5; 7 bases are shared with TRBD2. This CDR3 contains 17 residues. V was clipped by 2 bases and J by 3 bases; unmatched bases: 12. Germline CDR1 and CDR2: SGHTA and FQGNSA. CDR3 protein: CASSLRPGTIGEETQYF. CDR3 nucleotide sequence: TGTGCCAGCAGCTTAAGGCCGGGGACTATAGGGGAAGAGACCCAGTACTTC.